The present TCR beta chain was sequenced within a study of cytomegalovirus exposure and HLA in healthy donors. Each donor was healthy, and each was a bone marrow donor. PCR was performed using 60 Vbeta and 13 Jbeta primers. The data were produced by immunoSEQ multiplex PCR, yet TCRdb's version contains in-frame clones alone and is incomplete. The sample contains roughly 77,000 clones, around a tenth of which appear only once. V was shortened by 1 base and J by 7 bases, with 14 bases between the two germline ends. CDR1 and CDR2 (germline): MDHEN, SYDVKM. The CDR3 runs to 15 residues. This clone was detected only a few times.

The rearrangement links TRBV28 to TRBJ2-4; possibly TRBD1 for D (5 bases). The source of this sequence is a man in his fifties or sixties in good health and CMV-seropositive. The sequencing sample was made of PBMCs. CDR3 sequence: CASSLYRQGVNIQYF. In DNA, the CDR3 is TGTGCCAGCAGTTTATATCGTCAGGGTGTGAACATTCAGTACTTC.